Detailed here is one T cell receptor (beta chain). Its target antigen remains unknown. No base quality information exists; no much larger clone differs at one position. TCR cDNA was made using 5'RACE template switching, a step that added a universal primer site and unique molecular identifiers. Priming for cDNA synthesis came from both the TCR alpha and TCR beta constant segments. Library amplification involved two PCR steps, and the second step added sample barcodes and sequencing adapters. Libraries were sequenced on Illumina HiSeq 2500 (2x100 bp) or NovaSeq (2x150 bp). As for how the authors treated the data: Demultiplexing of reads and collapsing into UMI consensus sequences were performed with MIGEC, and V(D)J alignment was carried out with MiXCR. Clonotypes responding to the vaccine were identified with edgeR on replicate PBMC samples, with the criteria of FDR below 0.01 and a log2 fold change above 5 up to day 15. Bulk clonotypes were assigned CD4 or CD8 identity according to which sequenced CD4 or CD8 repertoire held them at higher abundance. TCRdb redid the processing of the public reads, applying fastp at Q25 and MiXCR, and retained in-frame beta chains. Records with the same CDR3 protein are collapsed into one entry carrying the most frequent genes and DNA. The V and J calls come from TCRdb's annotation, not from the publication. Counted in this sample were approximately 550,000 distinct CDR3 sequences; about 19% of them appeared once. The ten largest clones add up to more than 13% of the sample.

Explained via the paper, the treatment or condition label denotes: live attenuated yellow fever vaccine strain. At each blood-draw timepoint, two biological replicates of bulk PBMCs were obtained. PBMCs were isolated from peripheral blood using a standard Ficoll-Paque protocol. RNA was extracted with TriZol from bulk PBMCs, CD4 and CD8 fractions, and dextramer-positive and dextramer-negative fractions. These data originate in a study of T cells after yellow fever vaccination (dated by TCRdb to between 2018 and 2021). Study-level background: The SMART-Seq v4 Ultra Low Input RNA kit was used to prepare libraries from fractions with low cell numbers. To follow T-cell clones before and after both primary and booster YFV17D yellow fever vaccination, bulk TCR alpha and beta repertoires underwent longitudinal sequencing. The cohort comprised two healthy male donors, one aged 18 to 29 and one aged 30 to 40 years. Blood was drawn at multiple timepoints before and after primary and secondary immunization, with bulk PBMC replicates and cell subsets isolated.

Summary of the overall study and its limitations: After the booster, most clones that had expanded after primary vaccination were detected again (around 96% of CD4 and around 88% of CD8), suggesting broad maintenance of memory. A small share of clonotypes was detected in both CD4 and CD8 compartments, with the overlap likely arising from convergent recombination. Compared with the primary T-cell response, the secondary T-cell response was weaker but faster, peaking on day 5 rather than day 15. FACS-sorted repertoires could contain abundant contaminating clonotypes from the bulk population, so computational filtering was required. Only a couple of donors were included in the study, so the extent to which the findings can be generalized is limited.

The CDR3 holds 15 amino acids from the cysteine to the phenylalanine. Just the 45-base CDR3 DNA is kept, in frame starting at base 1. V gives up 5 bases and J gives up 5 bases, and the segment between their germline ends measures 17 bases. Looking up the germline V gene (reference sequence) yields CDR1 SEHNR and CDR2 FQNEAQ. This receptor was obtained from a man between 25 and 39 years old who received the YFV17D yellow fever vaccine. Sequenced material: PBMCs, taken 15 days after the yellow fever booster vaccination. The chain uses TRBV7-9 and TRBJ2-3; the D gene identity is not certain. The nucleotide sequence reads TGTGCCAGCAGCCCCGCCACCCCTGGGGTAGATACGCAGTATTTT. It codes for CASSPATPGVDTQYF. The reference TRBV7-9 and TRBJ2-3 proteins fill in what lies around the CDR3, so the full variable domain reads DTGVSQNPRHKITKRGQNVTFRCDPISEHNRLYWYRQTLGQGPEFLTYFQNEAQLEKSRLLSDRFSAERPKGSFSTLEIQRTEQGDSAMYLCASSPATPGVDTQYFGPGTRLTVL.